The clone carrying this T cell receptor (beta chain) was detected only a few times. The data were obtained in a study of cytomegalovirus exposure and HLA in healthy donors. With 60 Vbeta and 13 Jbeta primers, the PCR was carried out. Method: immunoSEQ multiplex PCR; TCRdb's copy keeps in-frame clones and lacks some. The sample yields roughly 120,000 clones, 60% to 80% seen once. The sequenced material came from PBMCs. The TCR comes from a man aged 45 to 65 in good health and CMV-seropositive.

The CDR3 is CASSSRVAGLDTQYF. CDR3 nucleotides: TGTGCCAGCAGCTCCAGAGTAGCGGGATTAGATACGCAGTATTTT. The rearrangement joins TRBV7-2 to TRBJ2-3; 8 bases fit TRBD2. V lost 4 bases, J lost 5 bases, and 8 bases stayed unmatched. The CDR3 has 15 amino acids. Germline V gene sequence: CDR1 SGHTA, CDR2 FQGNSA. The whole variable domain, filled in from reference TRBV7-2 and TRBJ2-3, reads GAGVSQSPSNKVTEKGKDVELRCDPISGHTALYWYRQSLGQGLEFLIYFQGNSAPDKSGLPSDRFSAERTGGSVSTLTIQRTQQEDSAVYLCASSSRVAGLDTQYFGPGTRLTVL.